Each of the 14 T cell receptor beta chains below was sequenced from the same sample in a study of blood T cell repertoires in COVID-19. Produced via immunoSEQ multiplex PCR; TCRdb's table is partial and in-frame only. In the table there are 25,000 or so clones, roughly 90% of which are singletons. Sequences were obtained from peripheral blood. These receptors all stem from a human donor in a cohort sampled during active COVID-19.

In DNA form, the CDR3 reads TGTGCCACCAGTGCTCCGAGGGGGGGCCCAAACACCGGGGAGCTGTTTTTT. Translated, it gives CATSAPRGGPNTGELFF. The V gene is TRBV24-1, the J gene TRBJ2-2, with D possibly matching TRBD2 (7 bases). There are 17 residues in the CDR3. The germline V gene has CDR1 KGHDR and CDR2 SFDVKD. V lost 5 bases, J lost 2 bases, and 17 bases lay in between.

V gene TRBV9 combines with J gene TRBJ2-2; possibly TRBD1 for D (5 bases). The V gene's germline CDR1 is SGDLS and CDR2 YYNGEE. Trimming shortened V by 4 bases and J by 3 bases, and 10 bases separated the two germline ends. CDR3 size: 14 residues. The CDR3 nucleotides read TGTGCCAGCAGCCCCCTGACAGACACCGGGGAGCTGTTTTTT. Its protein is CASSPLTDTGELFF.

V is TRBV19 and J is TRBJ1-5, with D unclear. This CDR3 has 14 residues. Germline V gene sequence: CDR1 LNHDA, CDR2 SQIVND (reference sequence). The V gene lost 4 bases and the J gene lost 0 bases, with 7 bases spanning the gap. This chain's CDR3 is CASSTHNSNQPQHF. The DNA for the CDR3 is TGTGCCAGTAGTACCCACAATAGCAATCAGCCCCAGCATTTT.

The chain has TRBV10-3 and TRBJ2-2, with 7 bases matching TRBD1. The J segment lost 8 bases and the V segment lost 6 bases, leaving 3 bases of the junction unmatched. Germline values: CDR1 ENHRY, CDR2 SYGVKD. This CDR3 contains 12 residues. The CDR3 DNA sequence: TGTGCCATCAGAAGACAGGGAGGGGAGCTGTTTTTT. Translated, it gives CAIRRQGGELFF.

The V call is TRBV3-1 (or the pseudogene TRBV3-2), the J call TRBJ2-7; maybe TRBD2 (6 bases). The ends were cut back, 4 bases at V and 3 bases at J, with 7 bases in the middle. The CDR3 is 12 amino acids. The V gene's germline CDR1 is LGHDT and CDR2 YNNKEL (reference sequence). CDR3 DNA sequence: TGTGCCAGCAGCCGACTAGGCTACGAGCAGTACTTC. This encodes CASSRLGYEQYF.

The chain has TRBV6-5 and TRBJ1-2; D not resolved. This CDR3 spans 15 amino acids. Germline assignment: CDR1 MNHEY and CDR2 SVGAGI. Between the trimmed V and J ends, which lost 6 bases and 4 bases, there was a span of 18 bases. CDR3 sequence: CASSQREGPGYGYTF. The DNA of the CDR3 is TGTGCCAGCAGCCAAAGAGAGGGTCCGGGCTATGGCTACACCTTC.

V gene TRBV18 combines with J gene TRBJ1-2; TRBD1 matches at 8 bases. Losses at the gene ends were 3 bases for V and 8 bases for J; bases not matched to a gene: 17. CDR1 is KGHSH, CDR2 LQKENI, per germline. The CDR3 sequence is 17 residues long. In DNA, the CDR3 is TGTGCCAGCTCACCGCTCCCACCGCTACAGGGGGGTGGCGGCTACACCTTC. It is translated as CASSPLPPLQGGGGYTF. Filled out from reference TRBV18 and TRBJ1-2, the complete variable domain reads NAGVMQNPRHLVRRRGQEARLRCSPMKGHSHVYWYRQLPEEGLKFMVYLQKENIIDESGMPKERFSAEFPKEGPSILRIQQVVRGDSAAYFCASSPLPPLQGGGGYTFGSGTRLTVV.

A single count supports this clone. The chain is built from TRBV19 and TRBJ1-4; possibly TRBD1 for D (5 bases). The CDR3 has 13 residues. Trimming shortened V by 10 bases and J by 4 bases, and 13 bases separated the two germline ends. Germline V gives CDR1 LNHDA, CDR2 SQIVND (reference sequence). The CDR3 nucleotides are TGTGCCACGCAGCGGGGGGATAATGAAAAACTGTTTTTT. This translates into CATQRGDNEKLFF.

The J gene is TRBJ2-1, the V gene TRBV7-8; 10 bases are a match to TRBD2. The CDR3 is 16 amino acids. Germline V CDR1 and CDR2: SGHVS, FQNEAQ. V gave up 9 bases and J gave up 0 bases; unmatched junction bases: 8. CDR3 in amino acids: CASSSGRGGSYNEQFF. The CDR3 DNA reads TGTGCCAGTTCAAGCGGGAGGGGTGGCTCCTACAATGAGCAGTTCTTC.

The CDR3 sequence: CASGLEQFF. DNA of the CDR3: TGTGCCAGCGGGCTGGAGCAGTTCTTC. This chain joins TRBV28 and TRBJ2-1; D is uncertain. Trimming stripped 8 bases from V and 10 bases from J, with 6 bases between. The CDR3 spans 9 residues. Germline lookup yields CDR1 MDHEN and CDR2 SYDVKM.

The gene calls are TRBV7-2 and TRBJ2-1, with D possibly being TRBD1 (5 bases). Deletions cut 2 bases from V and 0 bases from J, with 20 bases between. The length of the CDR3 is 19 residues. From germline, CDR1 is SGHTA and CDR2 FQGNSA. The CDR3 here is CASSLFFGAFGRSYNEQFF. The CDR3 DNA follows: TGTGCCAGCAGCTTATTCTTTGGGGCGTTCGGACGCTCCTACAATGAGCAGTTCTTC.

For the CDR3, the DNA is TGTGCCAGCAGCAATATCGGACTAGCGGGGGGCCTAGAGACCCAGTACTTC. This encodes CASSNIGLAGGLETQYF. The chain employs TRBV5-6 and TRBJ2-5; TRBD2 aligns across 14 bases. V lost 4 bases to trimming and J lost 4 bases; unmatched junction nucleotides: 9. The CDR3 sequence is 17 residues long. Germline lookup yields CDR1 SGHDT and CDR2 YYEEEE. Using reference TRBV5-6 and TRBJ2-5 for the parts outside the CDR3, the full variable domain is DAGVTQSPTHLIKTRGQQVTLRCSPKSGHDTVSWYQQALGQGPQFIFQYYEEEERQRGNFPDRFSGHQFPNYSSELNVNALLLGDSALYLCASSNIGLAGGLETQYFGPGTRLLVL.

This chain links TRBV2 with TRBJ1-2; 7 positions agree with TRBD1. Unmatched junction bases numbered 7, after V lost 1 base and J lost 8 bases. The germline gives CDR1 SNHLY, CDR2 FYNNEI. The length of the CDR3 is 14 residues. The CDR3 is CASSEGQGRRGYTF. The CDR3 DNA is TGTGCCAGCAGTGAAGGACAGGGCCGGCGAGGCTACACCTTC.

The chain couples TRBV15 to TRBJ2-7; TRBD2 matches at 8 bases. CDR1 and CDR2 from the germline V gene are LNHNV and YYDKDF (reference sequence). Trimming took 0 bases from V and 7 from J; bases not matched to a gene: 14. CDR3 size: 17 residues. The CDR3, as DNA: TGTGCCACCAGCAGAGATCGGCGGAACGGGGGGGCACGGGAGCAGTACTTC. Its protein is CATSRDRRNGGAREQYF.